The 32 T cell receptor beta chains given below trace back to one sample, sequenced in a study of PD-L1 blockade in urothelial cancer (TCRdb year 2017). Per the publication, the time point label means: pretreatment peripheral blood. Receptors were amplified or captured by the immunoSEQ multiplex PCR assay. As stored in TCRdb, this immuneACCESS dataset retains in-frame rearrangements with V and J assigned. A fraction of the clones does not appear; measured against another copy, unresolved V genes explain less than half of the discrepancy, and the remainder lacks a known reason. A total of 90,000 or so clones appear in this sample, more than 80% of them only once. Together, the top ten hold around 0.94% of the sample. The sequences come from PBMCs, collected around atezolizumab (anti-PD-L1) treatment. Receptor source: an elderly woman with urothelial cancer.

Here the CDR3 reads CASSIQVQPQHF. CDR3 DNA: TGTGCCAGCAGTATACAGGTTCAGCCCCAGCATTTT. The rearrangement joins TRBV28 to TRBJ1-5, with D possibly matching TRBD1 (5 bases). The germline gives CDR1 MDHEN, CDR2 SYDVKM. V lost 5 bases and J lost 6, with 8 bases in between. The CDR3 is made up of 12 amino acids. The complete variable domain, with remaining parts taken from reference TRBV28 and TRBJ1-5, reads DVKVTQSSRYLVKRTGEKVFLECVQDMDHENMFWYRQDPGLGLRLIYFSYDVKMKEKGDIPEGYSVSREKKERFSLILESASTNQTSMYLCASSIQVQPQHFGDGTRLSIL.

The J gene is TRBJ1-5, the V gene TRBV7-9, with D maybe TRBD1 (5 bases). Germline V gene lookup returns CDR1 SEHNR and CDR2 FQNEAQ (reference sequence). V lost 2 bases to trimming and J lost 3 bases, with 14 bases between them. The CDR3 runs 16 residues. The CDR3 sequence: CASSLSGSGSNQPQHF. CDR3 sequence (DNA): TGTGCCAGCAGCTTATCAGGGTCGGGTTCCAATCAGCCCCAGCATTTT.

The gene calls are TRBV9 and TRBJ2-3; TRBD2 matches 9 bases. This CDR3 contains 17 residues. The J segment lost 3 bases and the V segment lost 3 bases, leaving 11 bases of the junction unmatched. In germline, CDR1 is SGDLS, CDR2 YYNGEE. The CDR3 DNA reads TGTGCCAGCAGCGAAAGGGACCACGCGGGGGGGACAGATACGCAGTATTTT. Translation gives CASSERDHAGGTDTQYF.

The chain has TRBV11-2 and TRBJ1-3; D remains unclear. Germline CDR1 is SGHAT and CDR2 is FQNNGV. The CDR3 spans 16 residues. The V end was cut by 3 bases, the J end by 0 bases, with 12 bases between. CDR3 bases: TGTGCCAGCAGCTTTGGGGAGAATAGCTCTGGAAACACCATATATTTT. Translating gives CASSFGENSSGNTIYF. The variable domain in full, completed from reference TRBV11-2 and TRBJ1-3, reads EAGVAQSPRYKIIEKRQSVAFWCNPISGHATLYWYQQILGQGPKLLIQFQNNGVVDDSQLPKDRFSAERLKGVDSTLKIQPAKLEDSAVYLCASSFGENSSGNTIYFGEGSWLTVV.

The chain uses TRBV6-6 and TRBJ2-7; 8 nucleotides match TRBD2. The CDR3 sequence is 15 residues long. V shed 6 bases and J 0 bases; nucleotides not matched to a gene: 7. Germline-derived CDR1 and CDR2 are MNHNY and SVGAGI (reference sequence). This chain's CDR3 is CASSPSGGSSYEQYF. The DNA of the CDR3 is TGTGCCAGCAGCCCAAGCGGGGGCAGCTCCTACGAGCAGTACTTC.

Written as DNA, the CDR3 is TGTGCCAGCAGCCCACCCGGGAGGACTGAAGCTTTCTTT. Residues: CASSPPGRTEAFF. V is TRBV11-2 and J is TRBJ1-1; D gene uncertain. The V gene's germline CDR1 is SGHAT and CDR2 FQNNGV. The ends were cut back, 5 bases at V and 5 bases at J, with 12 bases in the middle. The CDR3 contains 13 residues.

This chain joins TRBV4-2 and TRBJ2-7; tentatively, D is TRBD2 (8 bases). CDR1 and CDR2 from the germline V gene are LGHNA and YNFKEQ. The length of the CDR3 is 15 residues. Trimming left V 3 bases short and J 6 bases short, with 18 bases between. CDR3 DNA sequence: TGTGCCAGCAGCCAGGACAGGACTAGCCCCGGCGAGCAGTACTTC. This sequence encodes CASSQDRTSPGEQYF.

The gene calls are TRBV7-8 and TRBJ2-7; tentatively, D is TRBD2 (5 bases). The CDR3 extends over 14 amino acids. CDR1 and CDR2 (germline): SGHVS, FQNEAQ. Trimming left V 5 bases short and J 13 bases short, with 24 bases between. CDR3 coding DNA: TGTGCCAGCAGCCTTCGGACTGGCATAAATGGCTTATACTTC. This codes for CASSLRTGINGLYF.

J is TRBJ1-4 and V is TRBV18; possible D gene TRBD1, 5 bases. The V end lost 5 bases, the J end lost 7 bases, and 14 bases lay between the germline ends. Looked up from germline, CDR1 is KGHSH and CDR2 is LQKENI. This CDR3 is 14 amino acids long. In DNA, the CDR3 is TGTGCCAGCTCATCTACAGGATCTGCTGAAAAACTGTTTTTT. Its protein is CASSSTGSAEKLFF.

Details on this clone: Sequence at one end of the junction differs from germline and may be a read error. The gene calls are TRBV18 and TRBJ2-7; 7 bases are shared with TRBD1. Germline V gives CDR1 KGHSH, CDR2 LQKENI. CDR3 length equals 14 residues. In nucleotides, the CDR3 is TGTGCCAGCTCCCCACAGGGGATGCGAGCCGAGCAGTACTTC. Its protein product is CASSPQGMRAEQYF.

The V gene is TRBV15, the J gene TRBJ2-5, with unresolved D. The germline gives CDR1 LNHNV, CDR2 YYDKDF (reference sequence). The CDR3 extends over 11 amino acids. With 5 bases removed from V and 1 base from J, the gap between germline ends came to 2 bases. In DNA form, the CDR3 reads TGTGCCACCAGCCTCCAAGAGACCCAGTACTTC. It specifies CATSLQETQYF.

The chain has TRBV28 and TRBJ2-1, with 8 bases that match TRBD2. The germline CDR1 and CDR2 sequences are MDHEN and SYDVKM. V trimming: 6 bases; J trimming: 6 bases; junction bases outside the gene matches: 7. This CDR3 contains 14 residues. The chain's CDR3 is CASRGAGASNEQFF. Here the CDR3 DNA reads TGTGCCAGCAGGGGAGCGGGAGCAAGCAATGAGCAGTTCTTC. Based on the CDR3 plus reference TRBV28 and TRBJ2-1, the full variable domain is DVKVTQSSRYLVKRTGEKVFLECVQDMDHENMFWYRQDPGLGLRLIYFSYDVKMKEKGDIPEGYSVSREKKERFSLILESASTNQTSMYLCASRGAGASNEQFFGPGTRLTVL.

CDR3: CASSVGEREAGEQYF. CDR3 nucleotide sequence: TGTGCCAGCAGCGTAGGGGAGCGGGAGGCGGGAGAGCAGTACTTC. The chain uses TRBV9 and TRBJ2-7, with 9 bases matching TRBD2. Germline V lookup: CDR1 SGDLS, CDR2 YYNGEE. This CDR3 has 15 residues. V lost 0 bases to trimming and J lost 7 bases; unmatched junction nucleotides: 8.

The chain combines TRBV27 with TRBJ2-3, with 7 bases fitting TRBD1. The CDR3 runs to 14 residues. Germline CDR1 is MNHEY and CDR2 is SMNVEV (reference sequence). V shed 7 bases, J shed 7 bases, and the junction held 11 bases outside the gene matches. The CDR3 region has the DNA TGTGCCAGCACCCTTTCTTTGGGACAGCATACGCAGTATTTT. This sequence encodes CASTLSLGQHTQYF.

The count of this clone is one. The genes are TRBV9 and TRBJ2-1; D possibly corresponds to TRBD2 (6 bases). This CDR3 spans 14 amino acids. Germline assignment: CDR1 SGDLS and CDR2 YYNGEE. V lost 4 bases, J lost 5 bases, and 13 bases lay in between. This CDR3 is CASSSRDWNNEQFF. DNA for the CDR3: TGTGCCAGCAGCTCCCGGGACTGGAACAATGAGCAGTTCTTC.

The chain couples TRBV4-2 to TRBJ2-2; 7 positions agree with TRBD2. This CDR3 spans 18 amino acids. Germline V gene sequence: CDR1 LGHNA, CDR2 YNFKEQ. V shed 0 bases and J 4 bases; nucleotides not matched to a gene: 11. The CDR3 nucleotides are TGTGCCAGCAGCCAAGAGGTTCTGTCCGGGAGGAGCACCGGGGAGCTGTTTTTT. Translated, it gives CASSQEVLSGRSTGELFF.

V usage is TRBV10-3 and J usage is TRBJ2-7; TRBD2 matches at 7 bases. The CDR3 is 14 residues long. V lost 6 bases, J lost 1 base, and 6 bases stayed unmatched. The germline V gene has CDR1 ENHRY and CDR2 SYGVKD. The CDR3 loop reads CAIRAGAGSYEQYF. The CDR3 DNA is TGTGCCATCAGGGCCGGAGCGGGATCCTACGAGCAGTACTTC.

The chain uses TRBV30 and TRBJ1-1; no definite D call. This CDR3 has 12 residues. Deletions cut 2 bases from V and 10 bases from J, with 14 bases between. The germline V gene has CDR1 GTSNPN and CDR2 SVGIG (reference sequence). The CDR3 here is CAWSRNPSGAFF. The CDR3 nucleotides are TGTGCCTGGAGTAGGAACCCTTCGGGAGCTTTCTTT.

DNA of the CDR3: TGTGCCAGCAGCTTTAATTCCGCTAGCGGGAGTTCAGCAGATACGCAGTATTTT. It translates to CASSFNSASGSSADTQYF. J is TRBJ2-3 and V is TRBV7-3; 10 bases align to TRBD2. Germline CDR1 is SGHTA and CDR2 is FQGTGA. V shed 3 bases, J shed 4 bases, and the junction held 13 bases outside the gene matches. This CDR3 comprises 18 residues.

The CDR3 DNA reads as TGCGCCAGCAGCTTGGAGCCGGGGAGGGTGTTCCACGAGCAGTACTTC. Translation: CASSLEPGRVFHEQYF. The chain employs TRBV5-1 and TRBJ2-7, with 7 bases identical to TRBD2. The CDR3 spans 16 residues. V lost 0 bases and J lost 5; bases outside the gene matches: 11. Looked up from germline, CDR1 is SGHRS and CDR2 is YFSETQ.

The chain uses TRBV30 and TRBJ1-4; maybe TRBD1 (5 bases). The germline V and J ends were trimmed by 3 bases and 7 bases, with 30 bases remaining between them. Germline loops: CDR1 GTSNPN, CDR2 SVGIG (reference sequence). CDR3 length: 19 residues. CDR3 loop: CAWRKEGAILTGAREKLFF. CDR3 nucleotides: TGTGCCTGGAGGAAGGAAGGGGCTATTTTAACAGGCGCGCGTGAAAAACTGTTTTTT.

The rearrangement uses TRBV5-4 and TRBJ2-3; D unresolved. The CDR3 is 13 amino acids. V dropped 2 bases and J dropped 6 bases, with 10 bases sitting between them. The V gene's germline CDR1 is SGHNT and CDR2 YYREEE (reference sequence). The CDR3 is CASSFEVPDTQYF. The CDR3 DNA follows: TGTGCCAGCAGCTTCGAGGTTCCGGATACGCAGTATTTT.

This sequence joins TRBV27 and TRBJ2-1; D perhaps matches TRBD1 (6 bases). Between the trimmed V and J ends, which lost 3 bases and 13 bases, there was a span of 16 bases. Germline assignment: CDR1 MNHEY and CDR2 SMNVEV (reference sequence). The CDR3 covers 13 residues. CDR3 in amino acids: CASSLGPGAAQFF. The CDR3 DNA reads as TGTGCCAGCAGTTTGGGCCCAGGGGCGGCACAGTTCTTC.

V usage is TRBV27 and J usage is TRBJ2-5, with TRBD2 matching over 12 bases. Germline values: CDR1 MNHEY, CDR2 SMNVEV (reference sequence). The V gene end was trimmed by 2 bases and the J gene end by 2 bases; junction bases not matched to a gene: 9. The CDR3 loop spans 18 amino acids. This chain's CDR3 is CASSLRGLAGNYQETQYF. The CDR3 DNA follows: TGTGCCAGCAGTTTAAGGGGACTAGCGGGTAACTATCAAGAGACCCAGTACTTC.

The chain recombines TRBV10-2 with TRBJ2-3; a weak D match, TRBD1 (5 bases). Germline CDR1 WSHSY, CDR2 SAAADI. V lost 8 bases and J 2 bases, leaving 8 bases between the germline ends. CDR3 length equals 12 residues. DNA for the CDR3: TGCGCCAGCCGACAGCTCACAGATACGCAGTATTTT. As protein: CASRQLTDTQYF.

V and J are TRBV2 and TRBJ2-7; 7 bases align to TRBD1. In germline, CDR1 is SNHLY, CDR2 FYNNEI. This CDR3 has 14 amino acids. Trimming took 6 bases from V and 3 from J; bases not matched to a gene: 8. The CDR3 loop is CASRLTGTSYEQYF. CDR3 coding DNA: TGTGCCAGCAGGTTGACAGGGACAAGCTACGAGCAGTACTTC.

CDR3 residues: CASSSGQGVYGYTF. CDR3 DNA: TGCGCCAGCAGCAGCGGACAGGGCGTCTATGGCTACACCTTC. The chain combines TRBV5-1 with TRBJ1-2; 8 positions agree with TRBD1. The CDR3 spans 14 residues. The ends lost 4 bases at V and 4 bases at J; junction bases unmatched: 6. Germline V gene data show CDR1 as SGHRS and CDR2 as YFSETQ.

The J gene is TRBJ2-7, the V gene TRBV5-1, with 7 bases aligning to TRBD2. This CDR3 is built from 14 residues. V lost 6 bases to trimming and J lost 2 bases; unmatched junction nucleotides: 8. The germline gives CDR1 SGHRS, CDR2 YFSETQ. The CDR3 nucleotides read TGCGCCAGCACATTAAGCGGGAACACCTACGAGCAGTACTTC. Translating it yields CASTLSGNTYEQYF.

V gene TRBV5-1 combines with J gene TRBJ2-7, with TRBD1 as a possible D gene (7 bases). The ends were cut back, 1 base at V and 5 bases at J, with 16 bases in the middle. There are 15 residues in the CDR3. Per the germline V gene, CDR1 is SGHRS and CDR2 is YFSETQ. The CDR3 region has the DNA TGCGCCAGCAGCTTGAGGGGGCAGGGGGGTGACGAGCAGTACTTC. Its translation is CASSLRGQGGDEQYF.

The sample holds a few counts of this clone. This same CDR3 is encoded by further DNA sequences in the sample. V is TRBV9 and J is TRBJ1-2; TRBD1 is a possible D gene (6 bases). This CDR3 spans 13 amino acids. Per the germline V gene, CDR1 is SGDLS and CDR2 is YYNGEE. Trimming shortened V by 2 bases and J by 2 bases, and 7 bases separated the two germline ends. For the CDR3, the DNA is TGTGCCAGCAGCGTGGACAGCAACTATGGCTACACCTTC. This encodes CASSVDSNYGYTF.

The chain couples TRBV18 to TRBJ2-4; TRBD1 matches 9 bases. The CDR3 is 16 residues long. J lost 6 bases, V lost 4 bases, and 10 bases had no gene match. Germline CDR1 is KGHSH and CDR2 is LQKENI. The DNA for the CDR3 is TGTGCCAGCTCACAGACCGGGGGACAGGGTTTAAACATTCAGTACTTC. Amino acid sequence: CASSQTGGQGLNIQYF. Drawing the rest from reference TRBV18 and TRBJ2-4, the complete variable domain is NAGVMQNPRHLVRRRGQEARLRCSPMKGHSHVYWYRQLPEEGLKFMVYLQKENIIDESGMPKERFSAEFPKEGPSILRIQQVVRGDSAAYFCASSQTGGQGLNIQYFGAGTRLSVL.

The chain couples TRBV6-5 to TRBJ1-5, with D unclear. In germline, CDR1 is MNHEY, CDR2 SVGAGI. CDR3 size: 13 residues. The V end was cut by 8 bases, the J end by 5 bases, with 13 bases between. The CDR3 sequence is CASGGFRDQPQHF. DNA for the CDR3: TGTGCCAGCGGAGGGTTTCGCGATCAGCCCCAGCATTTT.